Listed here are 16 T cell receptor beta chains from one sample, sequenced in a study of breast tumors, draining lymph nodes, adjacent tissues. Axillary draining lymph nodes of breast cancer patients supplied the node samples. MiXCR was run by TCRdb on the multiplex PCR reads, yielding one entry per CDR3 protein. The sample has 270,000 or so distinct CDR3 sequences, around 30% seen once. The sample was axillary lymph node tissue. The receptors stem from a female donor with breast cancer. Some clones in this sample may be carry-over from other donors' samples.

This clonotype was seen ten or more times. V usage is TRBV11-3 and J usage is TRBJ2-7, with 12 bases that match TRBD2. The germline gives CDR1 SGHNT, CDR2 YENEEA. Germline trimming cut 5 bases from V and 3 bases from J; bases unmatched to any gene: 2. This CDR3 is 14 amino acids long. CDR3 in amino acids: CASSRLAGDYEQYF. CDR3 nucleotides: TGTGCCAGCAGCAGACTAGCGGGAGACTACGAGCAGTACTTC.

The V gene is TRBV5-5, the J gene TRBJ2-4; a possible D gene is TRBD2 (5 bases). Germline V gene sequence: CDR1 SGHKS, CDR2 YYEKEE (reference sequence). Trimming stripped 4 bases from V and 8 bases from J, with 16 bases between. CDR3 length: 14 residues. CDR3 loop: CASSRKAAWDIQYF. Written as DNA, the CDR3 is TGTGCCAGCAGCCGAAAAGCGGCATGGGACATTCAGTACTTC.

A remark on this clonotype: Given a much more abundant clone one base away, this may be a read error. J is TRBJ2-7 and V is TRBV5-4; 11 positions agree with TRBD2. Germline CDR1 reads SGHNT; CDR2 reads YYREEE (reference sequence). CDR3 length: 16 residues. CDR3 protein: CASSARLAGRLYERYF. The CDR3 bases are TGTGCCAGCAGCGCACGACTAGCGGGACGCTTGTACGAGCGGTACTTC.

In its sample, this clonotype was seen many times. This chain uses TRBV5-1 with TRBJ2-3; D call uncertain. V lost 4 bases and J lost 0, with 18 bases in between. The length of the CDR3 is 17 residues. Germline-derived CDR1 and CDR2 are SGHRS and YFSETQ. The CDR3 sequence: CASSRISSVTSTDTQYF. The CDR3 nucleotides are TGCGCCAGCAGCCGAATATCAAGCGTTACTAGCACAGATACGCAGTATTTT.

This clonotype was counted a few times. This chain links TRBV20-1 with TRBJ1-4; TRBD1 agrees at 12 bases. Germline CDR1 reads DFQATT; CDR2 reads SNEGSKA (reference sequence). With 7 bases clipped from V and 7 bases from J, the junction kept 4 bases outside the gene matches. The CDR3 runs to 13 residues. Here the CDR3 reads CSVGTGGSEKLFF. DNA of the CDR3: TGCAGTGTCGGGACAGGGGGCAGTGAAAAACTGTTTTTT.

This clonotype has at least ten counts. The V gene is TRBV12-3 or TRBV12-4, the J gene TRBJ2-5, with D unclear. CDR3 size: 15 residues. Trimming removed 4 bases from V and 1 base from J, with 13 bases in between. The CDR3 reads CASSSWAGRQETQYF. The CDR3 region has the DNA TGTGCCAGCAGTTCTTGGGCAGGACGCCAAGAGACCCAGTACTTC.

This clonotype was detected many times. The V gene is TRBV24-1, the J gene TRBJ2-7; TRBD1 matches 9 bases. The J segment lost 5 bases and the V segment lost 9 bases, leaving 10 bases of the junction unmatched. Germline lookup yields CDR1 KGHDR and CDR2 SFDVKD. This CDR3 has 14 residues. The DNA of the CDR3 is TGTGCCACCCAGTCAGCCGGGACAGGGAACGAGCAGTACTTC. Translation gives CATQSAGTGNEQYF.

This clonotype was found a few times. The V call is TRBV30, the J call TRBJ2-7; the match to TRBD1 covers 7 bases. The germline V gene encodes CDR1 GTSNPN and CDR2 SVGIG (reference sequence). V was pared by 6 bases and J by 6 bases, with 14 bases of the junction left unmatched. This CDR3 contains 14 residues. CDR3: CACSTGQPLSEQYF. CDR3 in DNA: TGTGCCTGCTCAACGGGACAGCCCCTCTCCGAGCAGTACTTC.

This clonotype was found many times. V gene TRBV9 combines with J gene TRBJ2-7, with D perhaps TRBD2 (5 bases). With 0 bases removed from V and 4 bases from J, the gap between germline ends came to 14 bases. The CDR3 is made up of 15 amino acids. Germline lookup yields CDR1 SGDLS and CDR2 YYNGEE. The CDR3 coding sequence is TGTGCCAGCAGCGTAGGGATCGGGAAGGCGTACGAGCAGTACTTC. Protein: CASSVGIGKAYEQYF.

The table lists this clonotype with many counts. The CDR3 reads CASSIGRENEKLFF. In DNA, the CDR3 is TGTGCCAGTAGTATTGGTCGGGAGAATGAAAAACTGTTTTTT. The chain joins TRBV19 to TRBJ1-4, with unresolved D. The CDR3 contains 14 residues. Between the trimmed V and J ends, which lost 3 bases and 5 bases, there was a span of 10 bases. Per the germline V gene, CDR1 is LNHDA and CDR2 is SQIVND (reference sequence).

This clonotype has a count of ten or more. The V call is TRBV7-6, the J call TRBJ2-5; the match to TRBD2 covers 9 bases. The CDR3 is 16 residues long. V was pared by 3 bases and J by 4 bases, with 9 bases of the junction left unmatched. Germline V gene sequence: CDR1 SGHVS, CDR2 FNYEAQ. CDR3 bases: TGTGCCAGCAGCTTGGCGGGAGGGCAGGTTGGAGAGACCCAGTACTTC. Translating gives CASSLAGGQVGETQYF.

This clonotype was seen a few times. The chain recombines TRBV3-1 with TRBJ1-5; possibly TRBD1 for D (5 bases). Germline loops: CDR1 LGHDT, CDR2 YNNKEL (reference sequence). The CDR3 totals 13 residues. Between the trimmed V and J ends, which lost 2 bases and 9 bases, there was a span of 11 bases. This CDR3 is CASSQPRGGPQHF. The CDR3 DNA is TGTGCCAGCAGCCAACCACGTGGGGGGCCCCAGCATTTT.

In its sample, this clonotype was seen many times. V usage is TRBV20-1 and J usage is TRBJ2-1; D remains ambiguous. Deletions cut 5 bases from V and 0 bases from J, with 5 bases between. CDR1 DFQATT and CDR2 SNEGSKA come from the germline V gene (reference sequence). The CDR3 contains 12 residues. In DNA, the CDR3 is TGCAGTGCTCTGAGCTCCTACAATGAGCAGTTCTTC. As protein: CSALSSYNEQFF.

This clonotype has at least ten counts. This chain joins TRBV7-9 and TRBJ1-2; D call uncertain. Trimming stripped 5 bases from V and 2 bases from J, with 12 bases between. The CDR3 runs to 14 residues. From germline, CDR1 is SEHNR and CDR2 FQNEAQ (reference sequence). In DNA form, the CDR3 reads TGTGCCAGCAGCGTATGGGAACCGAACTATGGCTACACCTTC. This sequence encodes CASSVWEPNYGYTF.

This clonotype was recorded at least ten times. V gene TRBV12-3 or TRBV12-4 combines with J gene TRBJ2-7; possibly TRBD1 for D (6 bases). The germline V and J ends were trimmed by 4 bases and 3 bases, with 16 bases remaining between them. This CDR3 is 15 amino acids long. The CDR3 DNA is TGTGCCAGCAGTTGGGTAAGGGGGAGTCTCTACGAGCAGTACTTC. This encodes CASSWVRGSLYEQYF.

This clonotype was counted many times. The rearrangement uses TRBV12-3 or TRBV12-4 and TRBJ1-2, with TRBD1 identical over 7 bases. The CDR3 is 14 amino acids. The V gene end was trimmed by 5 bases and the J gene end by 8 bases; junction bases not matched to a gene: 11. CDR3 bases: TGTGCCAGCAGTCCCCGACAGGGCGTACACGGCTACACCTTC. It is translated as CASSPRQGVHGYTF.